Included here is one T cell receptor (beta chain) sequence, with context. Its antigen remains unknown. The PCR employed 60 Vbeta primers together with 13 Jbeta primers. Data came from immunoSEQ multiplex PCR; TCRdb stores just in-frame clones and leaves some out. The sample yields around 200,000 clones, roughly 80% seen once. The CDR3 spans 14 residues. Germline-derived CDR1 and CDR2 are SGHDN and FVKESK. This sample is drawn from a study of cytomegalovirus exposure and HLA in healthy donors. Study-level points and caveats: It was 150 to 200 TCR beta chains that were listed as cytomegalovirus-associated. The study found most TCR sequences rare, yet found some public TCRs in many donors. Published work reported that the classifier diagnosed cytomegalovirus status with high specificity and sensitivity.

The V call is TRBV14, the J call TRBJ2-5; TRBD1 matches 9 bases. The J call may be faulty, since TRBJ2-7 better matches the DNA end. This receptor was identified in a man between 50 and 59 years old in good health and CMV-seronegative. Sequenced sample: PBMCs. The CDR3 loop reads CASSPGQGLYEQYF. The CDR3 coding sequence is TGTGCCAGCAGCCCGGGACAGGGTCTATACGAGCAGTACTTC.